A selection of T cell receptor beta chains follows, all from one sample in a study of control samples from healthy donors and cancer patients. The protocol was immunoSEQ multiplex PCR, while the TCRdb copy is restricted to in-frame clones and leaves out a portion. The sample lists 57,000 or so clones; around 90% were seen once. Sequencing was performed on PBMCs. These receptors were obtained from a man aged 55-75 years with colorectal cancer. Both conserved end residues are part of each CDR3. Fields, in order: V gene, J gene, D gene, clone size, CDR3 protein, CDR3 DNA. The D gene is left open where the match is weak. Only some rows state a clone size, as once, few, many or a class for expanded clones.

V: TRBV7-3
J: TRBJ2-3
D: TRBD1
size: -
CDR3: CASSSYGQGRNTQYF
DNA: TGTGCCAGCAGCTCCTATGGACAGGGTAGAAATACGCAGTATTTT

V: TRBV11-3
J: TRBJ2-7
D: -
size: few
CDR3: CASSLGPSSYEQYF
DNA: TGTGCCAGCAGCTTAGGCCCGAGCTCCTACGAGCAGTACTTC

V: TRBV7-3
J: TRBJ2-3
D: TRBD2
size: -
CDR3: CASSLPSGGDRDTQYF
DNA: TGTGCCAGCAGCTTACCTAGCGGGGGAGACCGGGATACGCAGTATTTT

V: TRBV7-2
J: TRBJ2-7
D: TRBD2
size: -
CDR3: CASSFQSGGGGEQYF
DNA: TGTGCCAGCAGCTTCCAATCAGGTGGGGGGGGCGAGCAGTACTTC

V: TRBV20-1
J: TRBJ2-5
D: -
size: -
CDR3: CSAEVRETQYF
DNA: TGCAGTGCGGAAGTAAGGGAGACCCAGTACTTC

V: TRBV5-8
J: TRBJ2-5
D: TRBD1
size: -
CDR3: CASSSGTGYWETQYF
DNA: TGTGCCAGCAGCTCCGGGACAGGGTATTGGGAGACCCAGTACTTC

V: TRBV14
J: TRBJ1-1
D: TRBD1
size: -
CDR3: CASSQDLWTGVEAFF
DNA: TGTGCCAGCAGCCAAGATCTGTGGACAGGCGTTGAAGCTTTCTTT

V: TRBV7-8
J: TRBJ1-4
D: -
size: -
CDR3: CASSRDRTNEKLFF
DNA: TGTGCCAGCAGCCGAGACCGGACTAATGAAAAACTGTTTTTT

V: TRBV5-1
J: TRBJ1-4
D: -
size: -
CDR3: CASSLFSASTNEKLFF
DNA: TGCGCCAGCAGCTTGTTCAGTGCCTCAACTAATGAAAAACTGTTTTTT

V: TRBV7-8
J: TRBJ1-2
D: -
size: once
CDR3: CASSPSRGGGYTF
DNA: TGTGCCAGCAGCCCCTCCCGGGGGGGTGGCTACACCTTC

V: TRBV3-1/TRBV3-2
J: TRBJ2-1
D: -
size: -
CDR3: CASSPRVDNEQFF
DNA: TGTGCCAGCTCACCCCGCGTAGACAATGAGCAGTTCTTC

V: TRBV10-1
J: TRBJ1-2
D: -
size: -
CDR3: CASSVGRRNYGYTF
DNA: TGCGCCAGCAGTGTAGGACGGCGAAACTATGGCTACACCTTC

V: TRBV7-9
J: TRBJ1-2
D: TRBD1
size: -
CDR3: CASSSPTDRGNGYTF
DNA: TGTGCCAGCAGCTCTCCCACCGACAGGGGTAACGGCTACACCTTC

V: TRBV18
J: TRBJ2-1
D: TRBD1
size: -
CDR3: CASSLGTEGEQFF
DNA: TGTGCCAGCTCACTTGGGACAGAGGGTGAGCAGTTCTTC

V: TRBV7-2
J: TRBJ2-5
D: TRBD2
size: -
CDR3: CASSLWASGEETQYF
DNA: TGTGCCAGCAGCTTATGGGCTAGCGGGGAAGAGACCCAGTACTTC

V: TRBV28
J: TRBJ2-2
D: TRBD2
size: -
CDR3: CASSFLAGGTGELFF
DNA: TGTGCCAGCAGTTTCTTAGCGGGGGGGACCGGGGAGCTGTTTTTT

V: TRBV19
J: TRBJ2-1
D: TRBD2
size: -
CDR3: CASSATSGGHNEQFF
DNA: TGTGCCAGTAGTGCGACTAGCGGGGGGCACAATGAGCAGTTCTTC

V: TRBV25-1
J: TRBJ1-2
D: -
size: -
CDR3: CASRENNYGYTF
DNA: TGTGCCAGCAGGGAAAATAACTATGGCTACACCTTC

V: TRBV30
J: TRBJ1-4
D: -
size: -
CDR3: CAWSVVKEKLFF
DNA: TGTGCCTGGAGTGTCGTGAAAGAAAAACTGTTTTTT

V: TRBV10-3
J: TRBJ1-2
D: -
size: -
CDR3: CAISDNAGASGYGYTF
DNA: TGTGCCATCAGTGACAACGCAGGGGCTAGTGGCTATGGCTACACCTTC

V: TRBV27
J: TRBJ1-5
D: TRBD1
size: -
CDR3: CASSLDRGNQPQHF
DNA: TGTGCCAGCAGTCTGGACAGGGGTAATCAGCCCCAGCATTTT

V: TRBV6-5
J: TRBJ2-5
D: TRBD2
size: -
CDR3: CASSYVAGVGETQYF
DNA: TGTGCCAGCAGTTACGTAGCGGGGGTTGGCGAGACCCAGTACTTC

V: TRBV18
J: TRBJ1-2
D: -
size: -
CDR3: CASRGRDYGYTF
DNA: TGTGCCAGCCGGGGGAGAGATTATGGCTACACCTTC

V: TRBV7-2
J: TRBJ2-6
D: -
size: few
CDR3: CASSSPTATGANVLTF
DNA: TGTGCCAGCAGCTCCCCGACAGCTACTGGGGCCAACGTCCTGACTTTC

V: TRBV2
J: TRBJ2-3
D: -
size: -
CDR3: CASSEALLGTSTDTQYF
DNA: TGTGCCAGCAGTGAAGCGCTTTTGGGCACTAGCACAGATACGCAGTATTTT

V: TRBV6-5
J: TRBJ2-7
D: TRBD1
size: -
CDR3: CASAGGRGSYEQYF
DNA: TGTGCCAGCGCTGGGGGCAGGGGGTCCTACGAGCAGTACTTC